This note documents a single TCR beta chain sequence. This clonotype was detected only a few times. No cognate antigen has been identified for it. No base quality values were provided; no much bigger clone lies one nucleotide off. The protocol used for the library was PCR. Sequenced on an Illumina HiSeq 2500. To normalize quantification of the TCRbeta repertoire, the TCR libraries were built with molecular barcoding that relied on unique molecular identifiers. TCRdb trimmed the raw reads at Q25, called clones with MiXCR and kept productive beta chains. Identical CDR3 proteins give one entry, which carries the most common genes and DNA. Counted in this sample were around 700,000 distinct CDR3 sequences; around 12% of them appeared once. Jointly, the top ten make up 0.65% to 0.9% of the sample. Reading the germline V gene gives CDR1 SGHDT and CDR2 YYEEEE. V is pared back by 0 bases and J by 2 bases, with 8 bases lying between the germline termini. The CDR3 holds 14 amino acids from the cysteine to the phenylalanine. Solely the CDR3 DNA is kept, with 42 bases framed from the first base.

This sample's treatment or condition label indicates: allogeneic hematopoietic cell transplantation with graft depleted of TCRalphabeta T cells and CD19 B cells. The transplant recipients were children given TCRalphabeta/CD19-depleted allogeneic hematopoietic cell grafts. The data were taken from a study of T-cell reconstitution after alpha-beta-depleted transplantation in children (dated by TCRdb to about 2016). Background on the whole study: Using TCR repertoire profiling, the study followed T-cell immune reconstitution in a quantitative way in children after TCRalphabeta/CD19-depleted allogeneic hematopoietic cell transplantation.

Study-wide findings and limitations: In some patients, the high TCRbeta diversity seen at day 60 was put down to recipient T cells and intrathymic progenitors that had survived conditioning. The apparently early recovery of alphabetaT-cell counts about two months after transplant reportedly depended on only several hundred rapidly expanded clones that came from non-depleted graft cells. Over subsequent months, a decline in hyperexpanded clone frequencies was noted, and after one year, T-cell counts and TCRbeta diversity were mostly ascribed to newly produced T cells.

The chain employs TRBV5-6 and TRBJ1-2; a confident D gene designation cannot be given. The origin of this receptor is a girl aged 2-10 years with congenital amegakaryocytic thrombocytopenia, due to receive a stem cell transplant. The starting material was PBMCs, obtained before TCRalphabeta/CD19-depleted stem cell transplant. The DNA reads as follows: TGTGCCAGCAGCTTGGCGACCAGGAACTATGGCTACACCTTC. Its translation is CASSLATRNYGYTF.